This T cell receptor (beta chain) emerged from a study of blood T cell repertoires in COVID-19. About the study: Some COVID-19 samples were acute and others convalescent; all came from the United States, Italy and Spain.

Per the germline V gene, CDR1 is MDHEN and CDR2 is SYDVKM. The V and J ends lost 7 bases and 2 bases respectively, with 12 bases between them. The CDR3 extends over 14 amino acids. Assay used: immunoSEQ multiplex PCR; TCRdb lists only in-frame clones, some missing. The table has about 320,000 clones, around 90% seen once; the top ten hold about 5%. The chain links TRBV28 to TRBJ2-1; D remains ambiguous. The receptor was derived from a man aged 60-69 years who had recovered from COVID-19. The sample consisted of PBMCs or T cells enriched from blood (not recorded which). The CDR3 bases are TGTGCCAGCAACCACGCCAGCGCCTACAATGAGCAGTTCTTC. Encoded protein: CASNHASAYNEQFF. Full variable domain (missing parts from reference TRBV28 and TRBJ2-1): DVKVTQSSRYLVKRTGEKVFLECVQDMDHENMFWYRQDPGLGLRLIYFSYDVKMKEKGDIPEGYSVSREKKERFSLILESASTNQTSMYLCASNHASAYNEQFFGPGTRLTVL.